The 31 T cell receptor beta chains given below trace back to one sample, sequenced in a study of T cell responses to AZD1222 COVID-19 vaccine. Sequencing was performed with immunoSEQ multiplex PCR; in TCRdb, only in-frame clones are kept and a portion is missing. The sample holds around 94,000 clones, 85% seen once. The sequenced sample was peripheral blood, obtained 28 days after the second AZD1222 dose. Receptor source: an adult who received the AZD1222 COVID-19 vaccine.

The table lists this clone with a few counts. The chain employs TRBV19 and TRBJ2-7, with D unclear. The germline V and J ends were trimmed by 4 bases and 3 bases, with 4 bases remaining between them. Germline V gene data show CDR1 as LNHDA and CDR2 as SQIVND (reference sequence). There are 11 residues in the CDR3. The CDR3 nucleotides are TGTGCCAGTAGTACTAACTACGAGCAGTACTTC. Its protein product is CASSTNYEQYF.

CDR3 sequence (DNA): TGCGCCAGCAGCATCCGGGACAGGGAGGCCGGGGAGCTGTTTTTT. Encoded protein: CASSIRDREAGELFF. V usage is TRBV4-3 and J usage is TRBJ2-2, with TRBD1 matching 9 bases. V lost 5 bases to trimming and J lost 6 bases; unmatched junction nucleotides: 7. The CDR3 consists of 15 residues. CDR1 is LGHNA and CDR2 is YSLEER in the germline V gene.

The V gene is TRBV19, the J gene TRBJ1-5; the D gene is possibly TRBD1 (5 bases). V dropped 3 bases and J dropped 3 bases, with 9 bases sitting between them. The CDR3 contains 14 residues. In germline, CDR1 is LNHDA, CDR2 SQIVND (reference sequence). CDR3 residues: CASSMRQSNQPQHF. The CDR3 region has the DNA TGTGCCAGTAGTATGCGACAGTCCAATCAGCCCCAGCATTTT.

The CDR3 nucleotides read TGTGCCAGTAGTGTTCGGGGTGATACCTACGAGCAGTACTTC. Translated: CASSVRGDTYEQYF. V is TRBV19 and J is TRBJ2-7; tentative D call: TRBD2 (5 bases). Deletions cut 5 bases from V and 2 bases from J, with 13 bases between. The germline V gene encodes CDR1 LNHDA and CDR2 SQIVND (reference sequence). The CDR3 has 14 residues.

The CDR3 bases are TGTGCCAGCAGCGGATTTGGGACTAGCGGGGCAACCCCCACAGATACGCAGTATTTT. Translating it yields CASSGFGTSGATPTDTQYF. The chain combines TRBV3-1 (or the pseudogene TRBV3-2) with TRBJ2-3; 13 nucleotides line up with TRBD2. Germline-derived CDR1 and CDR2 are LGHDT and YNNKEL (reference sequence). V was pared by 5 bases and J by 2 bases, with 13 bases of the junction left unmatched. The CDR3 runs to 19 residues.

The chain has TRBV28 and TRBJ2-1; 9 positions match TRBD2. CDR3 length equals 15 residues. After removal of 10 bases from V and 7 bases from J, the junction contained 14 bases not matched to a gene. Looked up from germline, CDR1 is MDHEN and CDR2 is SYDVKM. Written as DNA, the CDR3 is TGTGCCAACTCACAAACTCTAGCGGGACGGAATGAGCAGTTCTTC. It translates to CANSQTLAGRNEQFF.

CDR3 sequence (DNA): TGTGCCACCAGTGATTTGTCCAGTTGGGGCTACACCTTC. It encodes CATSDLSSWGYTF. This chain joins TRBV24-1 and TRBJ1-2; D is unclear. This CDR3 is 13 amino acids long. The V gene lost 0 bases and the J gene lost 8 bases, with 9 bases spanning the gap. Germline lookup yields CDR1 KGHDR and CDR2 SFDVKD.

This clone was counted a single time. The chain uses TRBV18 and TRBJ2-3; D gene unclear. Per germline, CDR1 KGHSH and CDR2 LQKENI. The CDR3 length is 13 residues. V was cut by 5 bases and J by 10 bases, with 16 bases left in between. CDR3 region: CASSGSKDSAQYF. Here the CDR3 DNA reads TGTGCCAGCTCAGGGTCGAAAGATTCTGCGCAGTATTTT.

The chain joins TRBV19 to TRBJ2-1; TRBD2 aligns across 14 bases. Germline CDR1 LNHDA, CDR2 SQIVND (reference sequence). V lost 6 bases and J lost 3; bases outside the gene matches: 7. The CDR3 is 17 amino acids. The CDR3 coding sequence is TGTGCCAGTAGACCGGGACTAGCGGGAGTAGGCTACAATGAGCAGTTCTTC. Residues: CASRPGLAGVGYNEQFF.

V gene TRBV20-1 combines with J gene TRBJ2-1; D unresolved. Germline assignment: CDR1 DFQATT and CDR2 SNEGSKA (reference sequence). The CDR3 extends over 10 amino acids. V was trimmed by 4 bases and J by 6 bases, leaving 4 bases between them. For the CDR3, the DNA is TGCAGTGCTACGGTCAATGAGCAGTTCTTC. Amino acids: CSATVNEQFF.

The chain is built from TRBV11-3 and TRBJ2-1, with unresolved D. V dropped 0 bases and J dropped 0 bases, with 6 bases sitting between them. Germline V lookup: CDR1 SGHNT, CDR2 YENEEA. This CDR3 is 15 amino acids long. The CDR3 nucleotides read TGTGCCAGCAGCTTAGACACGAGCTCCTACAATGAGCAGTTCTTC. Its protein is CASSLDTSSYNEQFF.

The CDR3 DNA reads as TGTGCCACGGCACGCGACGGAGGAGGCACCATATATTTT. It codes for CATARDGGGTIYF. This chain joins TRBV27 and TRBJ1-3, with no clear D. CDR3 length equals 13 residues. Germline loops: CDR1 MNHEY, CDR2 SMNVEV (reference sequence). V was pared by 10 bases and J by 9 bases, with 19 bases between.

This clone appeared once. The chain joins TRBV27 to TRBJ1-4, with TRBD1 matching 7 bases. Germline V CDR1 and CDR2: MNHEY, SMNVEV (reference sequence). J gave up 8 bases and V 6 bases, and 15 bases lay outside the gene matches. The CDR3 consists of 16 residues. The DNA for the CDR3 is TGTGCCAGCAGACGATCCGGGACAGAGGTTAGAGAAAAACTGTTTTTT. Translation: CASRRSGTEVREKLFF. The full variable domain, with the rest looked up from reference TRBV27 and TRBJ1-4, is EAQVTQNPRYLITVTGKKLTVTCSQNMNHEYMSWYRQDPGLGLRQIYYSMNVEVTDKGDVPEGYKVSRKEKRNFPLILESPSPNQTSLYFCASRRSGTEVREKLFFGSGTQLSVL.

V gene TRBV29-1 combines with J gene TRBJ2-5, with 8 bases that match TRBD2. This CDR3 region has 14 residues. Germline trimming cut 4 bases from V and 5 bases from J; bases unmatched to any gene: 9. Germline V gene data show CDR1 as SQVTM and CDR2 as ANQGSEA. CDR3 bases: TGCAGCGTTGTTCGCCCGGGGGGGGGTGAGACCCAGTACTTC. Its translation: CSVVRPGGGETQYF.

This sequence joins TRBV27 and TRBJ2-7; 9 bases fit TRBD2. Germline V CDR1 and CDR2: MNHEY, SMNVEV (reference sequence). Trimming at V came to 2 bases and at J to 6 bases, leaving 14 bases not matched to a gene. The CDR3 covers 17 residues. The CDR3 protein is CASSLQARSGGPGEQYF. In nucleotides, the CDR3 is TGTGCCAGCAGTTTACAAGCTAGGAGCGGGGGGCCAGGCGAGCAGTACTTC.

Comments on this clone: Additional DNA sequences in this sample encode the identical CDR3. V and J are TRBV12-3 or TRBV12-4 and TRBJ1-5; D unclear. The V end lost 1 base, the J end lost 6 bases, and 7 bases lay between the germline ends. The CDR3 has 13 amino acids. CDR3 in DNA: TGTGCCAGCAGTTTAGGAGAGGGTCAGCCCCAGCATTTT. Residues: CASSLGEGQPQHF.

A few counts support this clone. The rearrangement uses TRBV10-2 and TRBJ2-2, with 8 nucleotides matching TRBD1. The V gene end was trimmed by 3 bases and the J gene end by 4 bases; junction bases not matched to a gene: 7. The CDR3 is 16 amino acids. The V gene's germline CDR1 is WSHSY and CDR2 SAAADI. The CDR3 loop is CASSEAGGAGTGELFF. The CDR3 bases are TGCGCCAGCAGTGAAGCAGGGGGCGCGGGCACCGGGGAGCTGTTTTTT.

This sequence joins TRBV5-1 and TRBJ1-2; TRBD1 might be the D (6 bases). V shed 4 bases and J shed 6 bases, with 22 bases lying between them. The CDR3 sequence is 16 residues long. Germline V lookup: CDR1 SGHRS, CDR2 YFSETQ. CDR3 coding DNA: TGCGCCAGCAGCCCTAACGGGGGGGGCACCAGCAATGGCTACACCTTC. Its protein product is CASSPNGGGTSNGYTF.

The V call is TRBV11-3, the J call TRBJ1-1, with D perhaps matching TRBD1 (6 bases). This CDR3 region has 13 residues. Trimming took 5 bases from V and 2 from J, leaving 9 bases between them. Germline V lookup: CDR1 SGHNT, CDR2 YENEEA. The CDR3 spells CASSADRNTEAFF. For the CDR3, the DNA is TGTGCCAGCAGCGCGGACAGAAACACTGAAGCTTTCTTT.

The chain carries TRBV28 and TRBJ1-5; a possible D gene is TRBD1 (6 bases). Germline values: CDR1 MDHEN, CDR2 SYDVKM. V dropped 3 bases and J dropped 7 bases, with 16 bases sitting between them. The CDR3 totals 15 residues. The CDR3 is CASSFPLGGLQPQHF. For the CDR3, the DNA is TGTGCCAGCAGTTTCCCGCTAGGGGGGCTCCAGCCCCAGCATTTT.

The chain employs TRBV18 and TRBJ2-7, with no clear D. Germline V gene lookup returns CDR1 KGHSH and CDR2 LQKENI. V lost 1 base and J 6 bases, leaving 10 bases between the germline ends. The CDR3 length is 13 residues. The CDR3 nucleotides are TGTGCCAGCTCACCACTCGCTGGGATCGAGCAGTACTTC. The encoded protein is CASSPLAGIEQYF.

V usage is TRBV7-9 and J usage is TRBJ1-2; D call uncertain. Germline V gives CDR1 SEHNR, CDR2 FQNEAQ (reference sequence). The CDR3 sequence is 14 residues long. Trimming shortened V by 1 base and J by 4 bases, and 10 bases separated the two germline ends. The CDR3 DNA sequence: TGTGCCAGCAGCTTAGAGGCCCGGGGCTATGGCTACACCTTC. It encodes CASSLEARGYGYTF.

This chain links TRBV2 with TRBJ2-3; 10 positions agree with TRBD2. CDR3 length: 14 amino acids. The germline V gene encodes CDR1 SNHLY and CDR2 FYNNEI. V lost 7 bases, J lost 5 bases, and 6 bases stayed unmatched. CDR3 DNA sequence: TGTGCCAGCAACATAGCGGGGGGAGGAGATACGCAGTATTTT. The encoded protein is CASNIAGGGDTQYF.

To note about this clone: One junction end does not reproduce the germline sequence, and a read error may be involved. The gene calls are TRBV7-7 and TRBJ2-5, with D possibly matching TRBD1 (5 bases). Germline assignment: CDR1 SSHAT and CDR2 FNYEAQ (reference sequence). The CDR3 has 14 residues. In DNA, the CDR3 is TGTGCTAGCAGCCGCACAGGTCACCAAGAGACCCAGTACTTC. Translated, it gives CASSRTGHQETQYF. Filled out from reference TRBV7-7 and TRBJ2-5, the complete variable domain reads GAGVSQSPRYKVTKRGQDVTLRCDPISSHATLYWYQQALGQGPEFLTYFNYEAQPDKSGLPSDRFSAERPEGSISTLTIQRTEQRDSAMYRCASSRTGHQETQYFGPGTRLLVL.

The V call is TRBV15, the J call TRBJ2-7; 10 bases are a match to TRBD2. The J segment lost 2 bases and the V segment lost 5 bases, leaving 0 bases of the junction unmatched. Germline V gene lookup returns CDR1 LNHNV and CDR2 YYDKDF (reference sequence). CDR3 length: 13 residues. The DNA of the CDR3 is TGTGCCACCAGCCTAGCGGGAGCCTACGAGCAGTACTTC. Translating gives CATSLAGAYEQYF.

V usage is TRBV19 and J usage is TRBJ2-7; weak D call: TRBD2 (7 bases). The CDR3 has 16 residues. The V end lost 4 bases, the J end lost 3 bases, and 19 bases lay between the germline ends. In germline, CDR1 is LNHDA, CDR2 SQIVND (reference sequence). CDR3 sequence (DNA): TGTGCCAGTAGTAGGGGGGGCATCCGCTGGGGCTACGAGCAGTACTTC. This gives the protein CASSRGGIRWGYEQYF.

This sequence joins TRBV7-3 and TRBJ2-3; D is uncertain. The germline gives CDR1 SGHTA, CDR2 FQGTGA. The CDR3 runs 13 residues. V was shortened by 6 bases and J by 1 base, with 8 bases between the two germline ends. The CDR3 loop reads CASRTSGTDTQYF. The CDR3 region has the DNA TGTGCCAGCAGAACGTCGGGCACAGATACGCAGTATTTT. The variable domain in full, with the rest retrieved from reference TRBV7-3 and TRBJ2-3, is GAGVSQTPSNKVTEKGKYVELRCDPISGHTALYWYRQSLGQGPEFLIYFQGTGAADDSGLPNDRFFAVRPEGSVSTLKIQRTERGDSAVYLCASRTSGTDTQYFGPGTRLTVL.

The rearrangement links TRBV29-1 to TRBJ1-2, with 12 bases that match TRBD1. This CDR3 has 14 residues. Germline lookup yields CDR1 SQVTM and CDR2 ANQGSEA. V trimming: 6 bases; J trimming: 8 bases; junction bases outside the gene matches: 10. In DNA, the CDR3 is TGCAGCGTACGAAAAGGGACAGGGGGCGGCGGCTACACCTTC. As protein: CSVRKGTGGGGYTF.

The chain is built from TRBV7-9 and TRBJ1-6, with unresolved D. From germline, CDR1 is SEHNR and CDR2 FQNEAQ (reference sequence). V was clipped by 1 base and J by 10 bases, with 14 bases between them. The CDR3 is 15 amino acids. In DNA, the CDR3 is TGTGCCAGCAGCTTAGAGGGCGGGTTAGGCTCACCCCTCCACTTT. Protein sequence: CASSLEGGLGSPLHF.

The J gene is TRBJ1-3, the V gene TRBV5-1, with D perhaps TRBD1 (6 bases). Trimming shortened V by 5 bases and J by 0 bases, and 18 bases separated the two germline ends. The CDR3 extends over 17 amino acids. CDR1 is SGHRS, CDR2 YFSETQ, per germline. In nucleotides, the CDR3 is TGCGCCAGCAGGTACCGGGACACCGATTACTCTGGAAACACCATATATTTT. Translation gives CASRYRDTDYSGNTIYF.

This clone was detected only once. The V and J genes are TRBV14 and TRBJ2-7, with D tentatively TRBD1 or TRBD2 (5 bases each). The CDR3 has 15 amino acids. CDR1 is SGHDN and CDR2 is FVKESK in the germline V gene. The V end was cut by 4 bases, the J end by 7 bases, with 20 bases between. CDR3 in amino acids: CASSPSSIGTREQYF. The CDR3 DNA sequence: TGTGCCAGCAGCCCCTCAAGCATTGGGACGCGGGAGCAGTACTTC.